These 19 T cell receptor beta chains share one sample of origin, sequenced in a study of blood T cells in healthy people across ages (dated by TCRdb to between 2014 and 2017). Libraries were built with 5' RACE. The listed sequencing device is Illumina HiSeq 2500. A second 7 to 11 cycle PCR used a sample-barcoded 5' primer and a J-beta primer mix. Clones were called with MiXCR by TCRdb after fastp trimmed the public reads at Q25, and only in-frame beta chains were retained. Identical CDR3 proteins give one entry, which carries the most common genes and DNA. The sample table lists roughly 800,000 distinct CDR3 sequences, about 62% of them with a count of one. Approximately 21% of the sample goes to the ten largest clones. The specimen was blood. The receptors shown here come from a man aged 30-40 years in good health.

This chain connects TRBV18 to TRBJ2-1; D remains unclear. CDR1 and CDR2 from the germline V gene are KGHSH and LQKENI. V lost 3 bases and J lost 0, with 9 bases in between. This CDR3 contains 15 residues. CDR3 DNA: TGTGCCAGCTCACCTTTCAGTGACTCCTACAATGAGCAGTTCTTC. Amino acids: CASSPFSDSYNEQFF.

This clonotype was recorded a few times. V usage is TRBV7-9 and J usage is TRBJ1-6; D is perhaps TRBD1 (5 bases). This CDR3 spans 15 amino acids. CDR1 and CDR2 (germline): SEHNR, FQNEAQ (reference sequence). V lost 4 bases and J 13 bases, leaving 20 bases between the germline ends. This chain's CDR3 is CASSSVRGTLSPLHF. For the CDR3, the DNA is TGTGCCAGCAGCTCAGTCCGAGGGACTCTCTCGCCCCTCCACTTT.

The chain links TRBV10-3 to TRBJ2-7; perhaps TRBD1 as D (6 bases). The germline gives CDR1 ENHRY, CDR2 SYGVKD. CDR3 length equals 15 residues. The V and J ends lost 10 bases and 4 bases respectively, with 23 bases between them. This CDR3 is CASRTPDSRKYEQYF. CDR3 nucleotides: TGTGCCAGCAGGACCCCGGACAGCCGTAAATACGAGCAGTACTTC.

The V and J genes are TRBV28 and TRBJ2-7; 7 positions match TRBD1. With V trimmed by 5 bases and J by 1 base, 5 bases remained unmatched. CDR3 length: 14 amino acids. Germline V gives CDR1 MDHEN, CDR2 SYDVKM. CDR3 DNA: TGTGCCAGCAGTAAGGACAGGCCGTCCTACGAGCAGTACGTC. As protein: CASSKDRPSYEQYV.

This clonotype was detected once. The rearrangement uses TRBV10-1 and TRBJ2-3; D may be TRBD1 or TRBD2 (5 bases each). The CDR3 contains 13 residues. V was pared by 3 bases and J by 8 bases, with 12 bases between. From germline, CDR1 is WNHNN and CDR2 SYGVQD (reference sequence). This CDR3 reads CASSEEGFGTQYF. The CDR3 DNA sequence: TGCGCCAGCAGTGAAGAGGGGTTTGGTACGCAGTATTTT.

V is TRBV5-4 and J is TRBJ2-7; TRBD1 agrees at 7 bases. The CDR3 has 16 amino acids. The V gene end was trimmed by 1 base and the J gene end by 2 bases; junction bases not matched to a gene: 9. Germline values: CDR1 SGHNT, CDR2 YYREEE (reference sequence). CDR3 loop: CASSLHFATGTYEQYF. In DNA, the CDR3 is TGTGCCAGCAGCTTGCATTTCGCGACAGGGACCTACGAGCAGTACTTC.

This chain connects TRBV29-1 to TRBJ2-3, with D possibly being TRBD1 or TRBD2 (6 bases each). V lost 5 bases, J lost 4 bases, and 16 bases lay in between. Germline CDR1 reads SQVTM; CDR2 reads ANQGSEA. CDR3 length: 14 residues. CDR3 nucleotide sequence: TGCAGCGTTCTAAGGGGGGCCCTTCCAGATACGCAGTATTTT. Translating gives CSVLRGALPDTQYF.

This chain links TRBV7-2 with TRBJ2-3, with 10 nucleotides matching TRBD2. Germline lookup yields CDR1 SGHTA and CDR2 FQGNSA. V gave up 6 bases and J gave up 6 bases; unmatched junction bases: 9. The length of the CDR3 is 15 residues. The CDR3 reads CASSRRSGRGDTQYF. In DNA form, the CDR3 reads TGTGCCAGCAGTCGGCGGAGCGGGAGGGGGGATACGCAGTATTTT. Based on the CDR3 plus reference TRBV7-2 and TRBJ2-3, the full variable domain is GAGVSQSPSNKVTEKGKDVELRCDPISGHTALYWYRQSLGQGLEFLIYFQGNSAPDKSGLPSDRFSAERTGGSVSTLTIQRTQQEDSAVYLCASSRRSGRGDTQYFGPGTRLTVL.

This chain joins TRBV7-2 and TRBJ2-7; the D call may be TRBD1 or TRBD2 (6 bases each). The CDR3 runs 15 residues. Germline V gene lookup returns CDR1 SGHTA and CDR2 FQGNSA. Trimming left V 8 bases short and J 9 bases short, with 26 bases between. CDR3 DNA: TGTGCCAGCTGCCCGGGGGCAGGGGAGTATATTGCGCAGTACTTC. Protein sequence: CASCPGAGEYIAQYF.

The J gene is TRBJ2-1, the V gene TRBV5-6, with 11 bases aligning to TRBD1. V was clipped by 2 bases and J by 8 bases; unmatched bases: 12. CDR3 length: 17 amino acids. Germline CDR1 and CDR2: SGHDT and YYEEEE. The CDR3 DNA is TGTGCCAGCAGCTTTTGGGGACGGGACAGGGGGTTGGATGAGCAGTTCTTC. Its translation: CASSFWGRDRGLDEQFF.

The CDR3 DNA reads TGTGCCAGCAGCTTTAATCACAATGAGCAGTTCTTC. It translates to CASSFNHNEQFF. This chain links TRBV7-2 with TRBJ2-1; D not resolved. Germline assignment: CDR1 SGHTA and CDR2 FQGNSA. This CDR3 is 12 amino acids long. V was shortened by 3 bases and J by 5 bases, with 5 bases between the two germline ends. The entire variable domain, with the rest obtained from reference TRBV7-2 and TRBJ2-1, is as follows: GAGVSQSPSNKVTEKGKDVELRCDPISGHTALYWYRQSLGQGLEFLIYFQGNSAPDKSGLPSDRFSAERTGGSVSTLTIQRTQQEDSAVYLCASSFNHNEQFFGPGTRLTVL.

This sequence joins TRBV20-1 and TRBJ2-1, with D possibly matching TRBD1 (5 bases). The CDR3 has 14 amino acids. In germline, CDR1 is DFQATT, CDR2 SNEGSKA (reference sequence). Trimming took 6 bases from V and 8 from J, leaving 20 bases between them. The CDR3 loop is CSAMGPLGSDEQFF. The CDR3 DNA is TGCAGTGCCATGGGGCCACTGGGGTCCGATGAGCAGTTCTTC.

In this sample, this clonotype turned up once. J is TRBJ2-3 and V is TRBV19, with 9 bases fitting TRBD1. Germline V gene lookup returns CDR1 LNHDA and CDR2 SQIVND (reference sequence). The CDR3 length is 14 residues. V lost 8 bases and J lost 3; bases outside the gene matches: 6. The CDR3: CASSRTGATDTQYF. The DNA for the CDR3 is TGTGCCAGTTCTAGGACAGGGGCAACAGATACGCAGTATTTT.

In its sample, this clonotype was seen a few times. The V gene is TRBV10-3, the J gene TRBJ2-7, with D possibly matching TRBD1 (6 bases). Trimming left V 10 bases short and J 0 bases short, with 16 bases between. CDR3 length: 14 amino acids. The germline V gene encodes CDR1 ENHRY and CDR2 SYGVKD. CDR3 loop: CATQNGQYSYEQYF. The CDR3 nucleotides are TGTGCCACGCAAAATGGACAGTACTCCTACGAGCAGTACTTC.

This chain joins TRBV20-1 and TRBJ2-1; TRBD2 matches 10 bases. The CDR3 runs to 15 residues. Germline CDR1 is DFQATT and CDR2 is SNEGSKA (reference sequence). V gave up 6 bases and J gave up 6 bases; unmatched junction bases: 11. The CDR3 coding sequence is TGCAGTGCCACAAATCTAGCGGGAGTTCGCAATGAGCAGTTCTTC. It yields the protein CSATNLAGVRNEQFF.

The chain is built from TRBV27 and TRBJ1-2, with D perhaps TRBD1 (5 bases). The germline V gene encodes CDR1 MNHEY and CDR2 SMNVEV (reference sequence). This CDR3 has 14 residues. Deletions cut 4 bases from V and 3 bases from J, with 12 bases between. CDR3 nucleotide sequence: TGTGCCAGCAGTTACCGCAGGGAAGACTATGGCTACACCTTC. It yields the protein CASSYRREDYGYTF.

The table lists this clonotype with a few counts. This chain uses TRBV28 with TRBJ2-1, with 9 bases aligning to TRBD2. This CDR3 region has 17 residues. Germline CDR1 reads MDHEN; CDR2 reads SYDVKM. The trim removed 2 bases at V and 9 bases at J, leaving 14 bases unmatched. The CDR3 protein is CASSLISLAGSLGEQFF. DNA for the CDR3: TGTGCCAGCAGTTTAATCTCTCTAGCGGGATCTCTCGGTGAGCAGTTCTTC.

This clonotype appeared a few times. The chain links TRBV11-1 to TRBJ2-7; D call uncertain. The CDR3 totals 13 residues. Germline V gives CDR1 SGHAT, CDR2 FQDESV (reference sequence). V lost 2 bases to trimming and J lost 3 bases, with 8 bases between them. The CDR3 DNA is TGTGCCAGCAGCTTACTGTCAGGCTACGAGCAGTACTTC. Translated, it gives CASSLLSGYEQYF. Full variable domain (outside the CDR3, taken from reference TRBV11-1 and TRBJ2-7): EAEVAQSPRYKITEKSQAVAFWCDPISGHATLYWYRQILGQGPELLVQFQDESVVDDSQLPKDRFSAERLKGVDSTLKIQPAELGDSAMYLCASSLLSGYEQYFGPGTRLTVT.

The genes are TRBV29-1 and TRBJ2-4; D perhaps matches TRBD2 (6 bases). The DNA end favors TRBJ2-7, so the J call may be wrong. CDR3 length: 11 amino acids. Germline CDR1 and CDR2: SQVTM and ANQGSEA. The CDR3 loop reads CSVTMGGEQYF. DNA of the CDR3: TGCAGCGTCACCATGGGAGGCGAGCAGTACTTC.